Listed below are T cell receptor beta chains from one sample, sequenced in a study of cytomegalovirus exposure and HLA in healthy donors. Clones were read by immunoSEQ multiplex PCR, and TCRdb kept only the in-frame ones, dropping some. The table records tens of thousands of clones, 75% of them present only once. Material for sequencing was PBMCs. The receptors here all came from an older man in good health and CMV-seronegative. CDR3s include the opening cysteine and the closing phenylalanine or tryptophan. D genes are given only for firm matches. Clone size, where shown, is once, few, many, or a class for clones that have expanded.

cdr3_nt	cdr3_aa	v_call	clone_size	j_call	d_call
TGCGCCAGCAGCCAAGAAGGGGCTGGCTACGAGCAGTACTTC	CASSQEGAGYEQYF	TRBV4-3	NA	TRBJ2-7	NA
TGTGCCAGCAGCTTGGGGGGATTGTCACCCCTCCACTTT	CASSLGGLSPLHF	TRBV7-8	once	TRBJ1-6	NA
TGCAGCGTTGTTTTTACGGGGGGGGCGACAGATACGCAGTATTTT	CSVVFTGGATDTQYF	TRBV29-1	NA	TRBJ2-3	TRBD2
TGTGCCAGCGGGACTAGCGGGACGACCTACGAGCAGTACTTC	CASGTSGTTYEQYF	TRBV19	NA	TRBJ2-7	TRBD2
TGTGCCAGCAGTTACCAACAGGGGATCCGAAATGAAGCTTTCTTT	CASSYQQGIRNEAFF	TRBV6-5	NA	TRBJ1-1	TRBD1
TGTGCCAGCAGGCACCGAGGGAAAGGCTACGAGCAGTACTTC	CASRHRGKGYEQYF	TRBV6-1	NA	TRBJ2-7	NA
TGTGCCAGTAGTAGTAGCGTCTGGAGCTCCTACAATGAGCAGTTCTTC	CASSSSVWSSYNEQFF	TRBV19	NA	TRBJ2-1	NA
TGCGCCAGCAGCACCCAGACAGGGGGCCTCGGAAACACCATATATTTT	CASSTQTGGLGNTIYF	TRBV5-1	NA	TRBJ1-3	TRBD1
TGTGCCAGCAGCTTGTTCAGGGAGCAGTTCTTC	CASSLFREQFF	TRBV7-9	NA	TRBJ2-1	NA
TGTGCCAGTACCTTGGACAGGGTGGGTCGAAGTCAGCCCCAGCATTTT	CASTLDRVGRSQPQHF	TRBV19	few	TRBJ1-5	TRBD1
TGCAGCGTTGAAGATCTTGGGGAGGGCAGGATGACTGAGCAGTTCTTC	CSVEDLGEGRMTEQFF	TRBV29-1	NA	TRBJ2-1	TRBD2
TGTGCCTGGAGTGTATTGGGGACTAACACTGAAGCTTTCTTT	CAWSVLGTNTEAFF	TRBV30	few	TRBJ1-1	NA
TGTGCCAGCAGTGAAGTGGCCACAGATACGCAGTATTTT	CASSEVATDTQYF	TRBV6-1	NA	TRBJ2-3	NA
TGCGCCAGCAGCTTGGTGGTTAGGGATGCGGGAGAGACCCAGTACTTC	CASSLVVRDAGETQYF	TRBV5-1	NA	TRBJ2-5	NA
TGTGCCAGCACCAAGCAAGCGGGGGGCACCGGGGAGCTGTTTTTT	CASTKQAGGTGELFF	TRBV27	once	TRBJ2-2	TRBD2
TGTGCCAGCAGCGAGCAACAGGGAACTAATGAAAAACTGTTTTTT	CASSEQQGTNEKLFF	TRBV14	few	TRBJ1-4	NA
TGTGCCAGCTCACCGCGGGGGACCCAAGAGACCCAGTACTTC	CASSPRGTQETQYF	TRBV18	once	TRBJ2-5	TRBD2
TGTGCCAGCAGTGAGGGAGACCGCGAGACCTACGAGCAGTACTTC	CASSEGDRETYEQYF	TRBV6-1	NA	TRBJ2-7	NA
TGCGCCAGCACCGAGTGGCCAGGGGACCAAAACATTCAGTACTTC	CASTEWPGDQNIQYF	TRBV5-1	few	TRBJ2-4	NA
TGCGCCAGCAGCCAAGACTCGTCTTTAATGGCGGGCACAAACAATGAGCAGTTCTTC	CASSQDSSLMAGTNNEQFF	TRBV4-3	NA	TRBJ2-1	NA
TGTGCCAGTACCGCAGGGGGATCCGGAAACACCATATATTTT	CASTAGGSGNTIYF	TRBV19	NA	TRBJ1-3	TRBD1
TGTGCCAGCAGCAGACAGGGGGCAGAGTATGGCTACACCTTC	CASSRQGAEYGYTF	TRBV7-2	NA	TRBJ1-2	TRBD1
TGTGCCAGCAGCTCGGACACGAGCAATCAGCCCCAGCATTTT	CASSSDTSNQPQHF	TRBV5-5	few	TRBJ1-5	NA
TGTGCCCCTACTCACTTCGGGGGGCTGTACAATGAGCAGTTCTTC	CAPTHFGGLYNEQFF	TRBV19	NA	TRBJ2-1	NA
TGTGCCAGCAGCCCGTATAGCGGGGGAGGGGTCGGCACAGATACGCAGTATTTT	CASSPYSGGGVGTDTQYF	TRBV4-2	NA	TRBJ2-3	TRBD2
TGTGCCAGCAGCTTAGTGGGGGGAAGCGGGGGCGTCACCGGGGAGCTGTTTTTT	CASSLVGGSGGVTGELFF	TRBV7-2	NA	TRBJ2-2	TRBD2
TGCAGCGTTGCAACGGGCGGGGGAACCTACGAGCAGTACTTC	CSVATGGGTYEQYF	TRBV29-1	NA	TRBJ2-7	TRBD2
TGTGCTAGTGGGCGGGACGCTTACACTGAAGCTTTCTTT	CASGRDAYTEAFF	TRBV12-5	NA	TRBJ1-1	NA
TGTGCCAGCAGTCTAGGCGACAGGCAGCCCCAGCATTTT	CASSLGDRQPQHF	TRBV7-8	few	TRBJ1-5	NA